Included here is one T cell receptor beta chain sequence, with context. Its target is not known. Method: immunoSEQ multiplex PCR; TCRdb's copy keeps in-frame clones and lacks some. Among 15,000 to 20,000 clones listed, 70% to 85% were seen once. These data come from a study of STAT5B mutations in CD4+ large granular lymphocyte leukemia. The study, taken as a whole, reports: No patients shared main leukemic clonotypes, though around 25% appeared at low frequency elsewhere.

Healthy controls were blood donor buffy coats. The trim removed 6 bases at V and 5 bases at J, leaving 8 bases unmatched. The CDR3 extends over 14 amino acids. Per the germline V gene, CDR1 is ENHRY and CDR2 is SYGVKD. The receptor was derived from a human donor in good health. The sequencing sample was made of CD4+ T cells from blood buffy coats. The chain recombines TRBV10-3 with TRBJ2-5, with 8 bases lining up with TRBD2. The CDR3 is CAIRPGRAGETQYF. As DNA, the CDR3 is TGTGCCATCAGGCCCGGGAGGGCCGGGGAGACCCAGTACTTC.